These T cell receptor beta chains were read from a single sample in a study of cytomegalovirus exposure and HLA in healthy donors. Profiled with immunoSEQ multiplex PCR; TCRdb holds only in-frame clones, not every one. The table lists approximately 100,000 clones, 74% of them singletons. The specimen sequenced was PBMCs. These receptors were collected from a human donor in good health. CDR3s include the opening cysteine and the closing phenylalanine or tryptophan. D genes are given only for firm matches. Size is omitted from some rows. Given values are once, few, many or a class for expanded clones.

clone_size	d_call	v_call	j_call	cdr3_aa	cdr3_nt
once	-	TRBV9	TRBJ1-1	CASSVGDFNTEAFF	TGTGCCAGCAGCGTAGGGGACTTTAACACTGAAGCTTTCTTT
-	TRBD2	TRBV10-2	TRBJ2-7	CASSATSGRGEQYF	TGCGCCAGCAGCGCTACTAGCGGGAGAGGCGAGCAGTACTTC
once	-	TRBV29-1	TRBJ2-5	CSVSSAGETQYF	TGCAGCGTTTCTAGCGCGGGAGAGACCCAGTACTTC
few	TRBD2	TRBV4-3	TRBJ2-5	CASSQGLAVGGETQYF	TGCGCCAGCAGCCAAGGACTGGCGGTGGGGGGGGAGACCCAGTACTTC
few	TRBD2	TRBV4-3	TRBJ2-3	CASSRQGREAQYF	TGCGCCAGCAGCCGGCAAGGACGGGAGGCGCAGTATTTT
-	TRBD1	TRBV29-1	TRBJ2-1	CSVSKPGQGVYEQFF	TGCAGCGTTTCTAAACCGGGACAGGGAGTTTATGAGCAGTTCTTC
-	TRBD1	TRBV6-5	TRBJ2-7	CASRPTGNSYEQYF	TGTGCCAGCAGGCCGACAGGGAACTCCTACGAGCAGTACTTC
once	-	TRBV14	TRBJ1-2	CASSQGPQGYGYTF	TGTGCCAGCAGCCAAGGACCTCAGGGGTATGGCTACACCTTC
-	-	TRBV27	TRBJ2-1	CASSLGRVAFNEQFF	TGTGCCAGCAGTTTAGGCAGGGTTGCATTCAATGAGCAGTTCTTC
-	-	TRBV12-5	TRBJ2-3	CASGLSGGRTDTQYF	TGTGCTAGTGGTTTGTCTGGGGGGAGGACAGATACGCAGTATTTT
-	TRBD1	TRBV28	TRBJ1-4	CASRESGTVREKLFF	TGTGCCAGCCGAGAATCCGGGACAGTACGCGAAAAACTGTTTTTT
-	TRBD2	TRBV7-3	TRBJ2-3	CASSSRKLAGVSDTQYF	TGTGCCAGCAGCTCCCGGAAACTAGCGGGGGTGTCAGATACGCAGTATTTT
-	-	TRBV6-1	TRBJ2-1	CASTAGGGRYNEQFF	TGTGCCAGCACCGCCGGTGGCGGGCGCTACAATGAGCAGTTCTTC
-	-	TRBV10-2	TRBJ1-5	CASSEAQVKHF	TGCGCCAGCAGTGAGGCGCAGGTAAAGCATTTT
-	TRBD2	TRBV5-6	TRBJ2-2	CASSWGPLGRGTGELFF	TGTGCCAGCAGCTGGGGACCCTTAGGGAGGGGTACCGGGGAGCTGTTTTTT
-	TRBD1	TRBV4-3	TRBJ1-3	CASSQAGGAGNTIYF	TGCGCCAGCAGCCAAGCAGGGGGTGCGGGAAACACCATATATTTT
once	-	TRBV2	TRBJ1-1	CASSLQGSGTEAFF	TGTGCCAGCAGTTTACAGGGAAGCGGTACTGAAGCTTTCTTT
-	TRBD2	TRBV5-1	TRBJ2-1	CASSSGTSGLIGEQFF	TGCGCCAGCAGCTCCGGGACTAGCGGCCTTATCGGGGAGCAGTTCTTC
-	-	TRBV7-8	TRBJ2-6	CASSFPSSGANVLTF	TGTGCCAGCAGCTTTCCGAGCTCTGGGGCCAACGTCCTGACTTTC
-	-	TRBV30	TRBJ1-5	CAWSEEGIGNQPQHF	TGTGCCTGGAGTGAGGAGGGGATCGGCAATCAGCCCCAGCATTTT
-	-	TRBV30	TRBJ1-2	CAWSPPLNYGYTF	TGTGCCTGGAGTCCCCCACTGAACTATGGCTACACCTTC
-	-	TRBV5-4	TRBJ1-1	CASSLEIENTEAFF	TGTGCCAGCAGCCTGGAGATAGAGAACACTGAAGCTTTCTTT
-	-	TRBV19	TRBJ2-7	CASSQGLSSYEQYF	TGTGCCAGTAGTCAGGGACTCAGCTCCTACGAGCAGTACTTC
once	TRBD2	TRBV27	TRBJ2-7	CASSWSRAGGQYEQYF	TGTGCCAGCAGTTGGAGTAGAGCGGGGGGGCAGTACGAGCAGTACTTC
-	TRBD1	TRBV30	TRBJ1-6	CALRQGENSPLHF	TGTGCCTTGCGACAGGGTGAAAATTCACCCCTCCACTTT
-	-	TRBV7-9	TRBJ1-6	CASSSPGVYNSPLHF	TGTGCCAGCAGCTCGCCAGGGGTCTATAATTCACCCCTCCACTTT
once	-	TRBV28	TRBJ2-1	CASILGRGGRDEQFF	TGTGCCAGCATCTTAGGGAGGGGGGGCCGGGATGAGCAGTTCTTC
-	-	TRBV28	TRBJ1-2	CASTSGDGYGYTF	TGTGCCAGCACCTCAGGGGACGGCTATGGCTACACCTTC
-	TRBD2	TRBV13	TRBJ2-7	CASSLVTSGGYEQYF	TGTGCCAGCAGCTTAGTGACTAGCGGGGGGTACGAGCAGTACTTC
-	-	TRBV6-5	TRBJ1-2	CASSSNRDYGYTF	TGTGCCAGCAGTTCCAACAGAGACTATGGCTACACCTTC
-	-	TRBV5-4	TRBJ2-7	CASSQDSSYEQYF	TGTGCCAGCAGCCAGGACAGTTCCTACGAGCAGTACTTC
once	TRBD1	TRBV7-3	TRBJ1-1	CASSKGQVGNTEAFF	TGTGCCAGCAGCAAGGGACAGGTGGGGAACACTGAAGCTTTCTTT
-	TRBD2	TRBV30	TRBJ2-7	CAWSVGGEQYF	TGTGCCTGGAGTGTGGGAGGGGAGCAGTACTTC
-	TRBD1	TRBV27	TRBJ1-2	CASSLSQQGGDGYTF	TGTGCCAGCAGTTTATCCCAACAGGGGGGTGATGGCTACACCTTC
-	-	TRBV6-1	TRBJ1-5	CASREGGSPQHF	TGTGCCAGCAGGGAGGGGGGGTCGCCCCAGCATTTT
-	-	TRBV10-3	TRBJ1-2	CASGEGYGYTF	TGTGCCTCCGGGGAGGGCTATGGCTACACCTTC
once	-	TRBV6-5	TRBJ2-1	CASRHRDHYNEQFF	TGTGCCAGCAGACACAGGGACCATTACAATGAGCAGTTCTTC
-	TRBD2	TRBV27	TRBJ2-3	CASTGLAGLTDTQYF	TGTGCCAGCACCGGACTAGCGGGACTCACAGATACGCAGTATTTT
-	-	TRBV2	TRBJ2-7	CASSEVMSNEQYF	TGTGCCAGCAGTGAAGTTATGAGTAACGAGCAGTACTTC
-	TRBD1	TRBV2	TRBJ1-6	CASSVVRAGGSSPLHF	TGTGCCAGCAGTGTGGTGAGGGCAGGGGGCTCTTCACCCCTCCACTTT
-	TRBD1	TRBV19	TRBJ2-3	CASRPGTGSHTQYF	TGTGCCAGTAGACCCGGGACAGGGAGCCATACGCAGTATTTT
-	TRBD1	TRBV5-6	TRBJ2-7	CASSLTGIYEQYF	TGTGCCAGCAGCCTGACAGGGATCTACGAGCAGTACTTC
-	-	TRBV5-1	TRBJ2-5	CASAMRRQTETQYF	TGCGCCAGCGCTATGAGGCGCCAGACGGAGACCCAGTACTTC
-	TRBD2	TRBV28	TRBJ2-1	CASSSPSGGADEQFF	TGTGCCAGCAGTTCTCCCAGCGGGGGGGCCGATGAGCAGTTCTTC
-	TRBD2	TRBV7-9	TRBJ2-2	CASSFATSGRAGELFF	TGTGCCAGCAGCTTCGCGACTAGCGGGAGGGCCGGGGAGCTGTTTTTT
-	TRBD2	TRBV4-2	TRBJ2-7	CASSQDRGSGGYEQYF	TGTGCCAGCAGCCAAGATCGAGGTAGCGGGGGCTACGAGCAGTACTTC
-	-	TRBV21-1	TRBJ1-2	CASSRGECRRKSLKVPNYGYTF	TGTGCCAGCAGCCGAGGAGAGTGCCGGAGAAAATCCCTTAAGGTGCCTAACTATGGCTACACCTTC
-	-	TRBV30	TRBJ2-7	CAWRASGGFYEQYF	TGTGCCTGGAGAGCGTCCGGGGGATTCTACGAGCAGTACTTC